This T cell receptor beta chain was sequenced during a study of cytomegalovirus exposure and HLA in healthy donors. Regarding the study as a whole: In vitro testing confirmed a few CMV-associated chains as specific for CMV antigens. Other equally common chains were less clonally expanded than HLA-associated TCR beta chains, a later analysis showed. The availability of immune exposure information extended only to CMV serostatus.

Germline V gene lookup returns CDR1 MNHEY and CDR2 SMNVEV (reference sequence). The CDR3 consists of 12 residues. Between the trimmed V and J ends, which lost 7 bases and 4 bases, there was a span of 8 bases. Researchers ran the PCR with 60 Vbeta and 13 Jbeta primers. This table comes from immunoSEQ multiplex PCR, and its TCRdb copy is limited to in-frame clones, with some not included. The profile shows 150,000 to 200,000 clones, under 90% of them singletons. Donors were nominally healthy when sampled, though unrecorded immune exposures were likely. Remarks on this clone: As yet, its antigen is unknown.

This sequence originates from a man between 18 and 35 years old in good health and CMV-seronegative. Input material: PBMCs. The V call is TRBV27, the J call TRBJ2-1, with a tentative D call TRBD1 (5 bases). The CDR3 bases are TGTGCCAGCATGCAGGGTTACAATGAGCAGTTCTTC. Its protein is CASMQGYNEQFF.